Described below is a single T cell receptor beta chain sequence and its context. The CDR3 runs to 18 residues. This record belongs to a study of blood T cell repertoires in COVID-19. About the research overall: COVID-19 samples from acute and convalescent phases originated in the United States, Italy and Spain.

In the authors' methods: Amplification of reference gene primers was used by the study to estimate nucleated cell counts. Repertoires were generated with immunoSEQ multiplex PCR, while TCRdb's copy carries only in-frame clones and drops some. Clone size and V and J calls were adopted from that table, with D and trimming inferred from the DNA. This table has some 35,000 clones, over 75% appearing once. The material sequenced was peripheral blood. This clonotype was sampled from a man aged 55 to 70 with active COVID-19. The rearrangement links TRBV21-1 to TRBJ2-7; TRBD1 was called by the table and not checked on the DNA. TRBV21-1 counts as a pseudogene. The CDR3 region has the DNA TGTGCCAGCAGCATTACAGCGCCACCGGGACAGGGTCCCTACGAGCAGTACTTC. Its protein is CASSITAPPGQGPYEQYF.